This passage covers 10 T cell receptor beta chains from one sample sequenced in a study of T cells in Graves' hyperthyroidism and ophthalmopathy. The CDR3 regions of TCR beta were amplified from RNA transcripts. RT-PCR in the first round (using the HTBI primer set) targeted the TCR CDR3. MiXCR, applied by TCRdb to the multiplex PCR reads, yields one record per CDR3 protein. The table has roughly 96,000 distinct CDR3 sequences, just over 50% seen once. The sequencing sample was made of blood. The source of these receptors is a woman between 40 and 50 years old with Graves' hyperthyroidism.

The rearrangement joins TRBV6-1 to TRBJ2-7, with a possible D match to TRBD2 (6 bases). Germline CDR1 MNHNS, CDR2 SASEGT. V was cut by 8 bases and J by 8 bases, with 22 bases left in between. The CDR3 runs 14 residues. The CDR3 is CASGMTGGFEKQYF. The CDR3 region has the DNA TGTGCCAGCGGTATGACCGGGGGTTTCGAGAAGCAGTACTTC.

The gene calls are TRBV16 and TRBJ1-2, with 8 bases lining up with TRBD1. The CDR3 covers 15 residues. Germline CDR1 and CDR2: KGHSY and FQNENV. The V gene end was trimmed by 4 bases and the J gene end by 2 bases; junction bases not matched to a gene: 6. This CDR3 reads CASSRGQGGNYGYTF. In DNA form, the CDR3 reads TGTGCCAGCAGCCGCGGACAGGGTGGAAACTATGGCTACACCTTC.

In its sample, this clonotype was seen many times. The chain combines TRBV5-8 with TRBJ1-6; 7 bases are a match to TRBD1. The CDR3 runs to 15 residues. Trimming at V came to 2 bases and at J to 6 bases, leaving 5 bases not matched to a gene. From germline, CDR1 is SGHTS and CDR2 YDEGEE. In nucleotides, the CDR3 is TGTGCCAGCAGCTTTCCTGGGACAGTTAATTCACCCCTCCACTTT. Protein: CASSFPGTVNSPLHF.

Here the CDR3 DNA reads TGTGCCAGCAGTTCCGAAGTCGGTGGGGAGCTGTTTTTT. It yields the protein CASSSEVGGELFF. This chain links TRBV28 with TRBJ2-2; D gene uncertain. V was cut by 4 bases and J by 8 bases, with 11 bases left in between. Germline V CDR1 and CDR2: MDHEN, SYDVKM. The CDR3 has 13 residues.

This chain joins TRBV15 and TRBJ2-7, with 8 nucleotides matching TRBD2. Germline values: CDR1 LNHNV, CDR2 YYDKDF (reference sequence). V lost 3 bases, J lost 2 bases, and 3 bases stayed unmatched. The CDR3 extends over 14 amino acids. The CDR3 loop reads CATSSLGLAYEQYF. The CDR3 nucleotides read TGTGCCACCAGCAGCTTGGGACTAGCCTACGAGCAGTACTTC.

The chain combines TRBV6-1 with TRBJ1-3, with 9 nucleotides matching TRBD1. Per germline, CDR1 MNHNS and CDR2 SASEGT. With V trimmed by 6 bases and J by 8 bases, 8 bases remained unmatched. The CDR3 is 14 amino acids. The CDR3 spells CASSLIGDRDTIYF. The CDR3 DNA reads as TGTGCCAGCAGCCTCATCGGGGACAGGGACACCATATATTTT.

The chain employs TRBV11-2 and TRBJ1-1, with TRBD1 identical over 8 bases. Germline CDR1 and CDR2: SGHAT and FQNNGV. J lost 10 bases, V lost 2 bases, and 9 bases had no gene match. CDR3 length equals 14 residues. CDR3 protein: CASSLYWGQAGAFF. DNA of the CDR3: TGTGCCAGCAGCTTATATTGGGGACAGGCTGGAGCTTTCTTT.

The gene calls are TRBV20-1 and TRBJ2-5; perhaps TRBD2 as D (6 bases). V was trimmed by 2 bases and J by 4 bases, leaving 17 bases between them. Germline CDR1 and CDR2: DFQATT and SNEGSKA (reference sequence). This CDR3 spans 15 amino acids. The DNA for the CDR3 is TGCAGTGCTAGATCCCGGGCGGGGCAGGGAGAGACCCAGTACTTC. It codes for CSARSRAGQGETQYF.

In regard to this clonotype: Being one base from a much bigger clone, this may be a read error. This chain uses TRBV7-2 with TRBJ1-4, with 10 bases aligning to TRBD1. Germline V lookup: CDR1 SGHTA, CDR2 FQGNSA. V lost 4 bases and J lost 8; bases outside the gene matches: 4. The CDR3 covers 14 residues. Here the CDR3 reads CASSSGTGVEKLFF. The CDR3 DNA reads as TGTGCCAGCAGCTCCGGGACAGGGGTCGAAAAACTGTTTTTT.

This clonotype came up many times. This rearrangement joins TRBV29-1 to TRBJ2-5; TRBD2 is a possible D gene (6 bases). The CDR3 has 13 residues. The V end was cut by 0 bases, the J end by 4 bases, with 9 bases between. In germline, CDR1 is SQVTM, CDR2 ANQGSEA. The CDR3 DNA follows: TGCAGCGTTGAAGATACAGCGGGAGAGACCCAGTACTTC. It codes for CSVEDTAGETQYF.